Listed below are T cell receptor beta chains from one sample, sequenced in a study of T cells after yellow fever vaccination. TCRdb re-analysed the 5' RACE reads in MiXCR, keeping a single row per CDR3 protein. Of 200,000 or so distinct CDR3 sequences in the sample, approximately 6.8% are singletons; the top ten hold 0.8% to 1.2%. This material consisted of CD4+ T cells sorted from PBMCs, taken on the day of the yellow fever booster vaccination. The source is a man aged 30-40 years who received the YFV17D yellow fever vaccine. The CDR3 runs from the conserved cysteine through the conserved F or W. A D gene is named only where the DNA matches it firmly. Size tells how often a clone was seen (once, few, many) or the class of an expanded clone, and some rows leave it out.

size	V	D	J	CDR3	DNA
few	TRBV12-3/TRBV12-4	TRBD2	TRBJ2-3	CASSPGDSGRVDTQYF	TGTGCCAGCAGTCCCGGAGATAGCGGGAGGGTAGATACGCAGTATTTT
many	TRBV27	.	TRBJ2-1	CASSLSAPRGQFF	TGTGCCAGCAGTTTATCGGCCCCCCGAGGGCAGTTCTTC
.	TRBV20-1	.	TRBJ1-5	CSVRQELYQPQHF	TGCAGTGTTCGGCAGGAACTTTATCAGCCCCAGCATTTT
few	TRBV3-1	.	TRBJ2-7	CASRQADYEQYF	TGTGCCAGCAGACAGGCGGACTACGAGCAGTACTTC
few	TRBV5-1	TRBD1	TRBJ2-7	CASSLGTGEPRTYEQYF	TGCGCCAGCAGCTTGGGGACAGGGGAACCAAGAACCTACGAGCAGTACTTC
few	TRBV30	TRBD2	TRBJ2-1	CAWSPTSLAGGPGGSNEQFF	TGTGCCTGGAGTCCTACCAGTCTAGCGGGAGGGCCTGGTGGTTCCAATGAGCAGTTCTTC
.	TRBV4-1	.	TRBJ1-1	CASSQSSVKGTEAFF	TGCGCCAGCAGCCAAAGTTCCGTGAAGGGGACTGAAGCTTTCTTT
.	TRBV14	TRBD2	TRBJ2-7	CASSADSGSWREQYF	TGTGCCAGCAGCGCGGATAGCGGGAGTTGGCGCGAGCAGTACTTC
.	TRBV7-3	TRBD2	TRBJ2-3	CASSPLAGTFTDTQYF	TGTGCCAGCAGCCCCCTAGCGGGGACCTTCACAGATACGCAGTATTTT
many	TRBV28	.	TRBJ2-4	CASGGNFGIQYF	TGTGCCAGTGGGGGAAATTTTGGCATTCAGTACTTC
many	TRBV7-2	.	TRBJ2-7	CASSLRRAGENEQYF	TGTGCCAGCAGCTTAAGGCGGGCTGGGGAGAACGAGCAGTACTTC
few	TRBV18	TRBD2	TRBJ2-7	CASSPQLADEQYF	TGTGCCAGCTCGCCGCAACTAGCGGACGAGCAGTACTTC
.	TRBV7-6	.	TRBJ2-5	CASRGIETQYF	TGTGCCAGCAGGGGGATAGAGACCCAGTACTTC
many	TRBV9	.	TRBJ2-7	CASSVESSPWEQYF	TGTGCCAGCAGCGTAGAGAGTTCCCCCTGGGAGCAGTACTTC
many	TRBV7-9	TRBD2	TRBJ2-1	CASSLLTRTSGNNEQFF	TGTGCCAGCAGCCTTCTTACCCGGACTAGCGGGAACAATGAGCAGTTCTTC
many	TRBV24-1	TRBD1	TRBJ2-7	CATSPTTGTGSSYEQYF	TGTGCCACCAGCCCGACAACCGGGACAGGGAGCTCCTACGAGCAGTACTTC
many	TRBV20-1	.	TRBJ2-3	CSASLPGSTDTQYF	TGCAGTGCTAGCTTACCGGGTAGCACAGATACGCAGTATTTT
many	TRBV24-1	.	TRBJ2-2	CATSDPPGAGNTGELFF	TGTGCCACCAGTGATCCCCCGGGCGCGGGGAACACCGGGGAGCTGTTTTTT
many	TRBV5-4	.	TRBJ2-2	CASSFGTANTGELFF	TGTGCCAGCAGCTTCGGGACGGCGAACACCGGGGAGCTGTTTTTT
few	TRBV6-5	TRBD2	TRBJ2-3	CASVGGRASTDTQYF	TGTGCCAGCGTTGGGGGGAGGGCCTCCACAGATACGCAGTATTTT